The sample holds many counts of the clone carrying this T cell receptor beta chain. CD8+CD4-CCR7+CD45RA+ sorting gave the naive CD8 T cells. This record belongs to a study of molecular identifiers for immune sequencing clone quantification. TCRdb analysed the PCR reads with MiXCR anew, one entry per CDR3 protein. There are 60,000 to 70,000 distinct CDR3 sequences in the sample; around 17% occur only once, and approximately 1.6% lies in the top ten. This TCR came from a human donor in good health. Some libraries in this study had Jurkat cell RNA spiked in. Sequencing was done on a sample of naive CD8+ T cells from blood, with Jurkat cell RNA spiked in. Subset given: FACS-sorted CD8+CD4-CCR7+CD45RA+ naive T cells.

The CDR3 nucleotides are TGTGCCAGCAGCGTAGCTGGGCTACAAGGGGAGCTGTTTTTT. This sequence encodes CASSVAGLQGELFF. This sequence joins TRBV9 and TRBJ2-2; D not resolved. Germline assignment: CDR1 SGDLS and CDR2 YYNGEE. V dropped 0 bases and J dropped 8 bases, with 11 bases sitting between them. The CDR3 is made up of 14 amino acids.